One sample yielded the 25 T cell receptor beta chains listed below, sequenced in a study of cytomegalovirus exposure and HLA in healthy donors. The PCR employed 60 Vbeta primers together with 13 Jbeta primers. Generated by immunoSEQ multiplex PCR, the TCRdb table keeps only in-frame clones and is missing some. The profile shows just under 250,000 clones, roughly 80% of them singletons. The sequenced material came from PBMCs. These receptors were collected from a woman aged 40-49 years in good health and CMV-seropositive.

Worth noting for this clone: Additional DNA sequences in this sample encode the identical CDR3. This sequence joins TRBV7-3 and TRBJ2-5, with a tentative D call TRBD2 (6 bases). This CDR3 contains 12 residues. CDR1 is SGHTA and CDR2 is FQGTGA in the germline V gene. Trimming took 4 bases from V and 4 from J, leaving 7 bases between them. Here the CDR3 reads CASSSGGETQYF. The CDR3 coding sequence is TGTGCCAGCAGCTCCGGGGGAGAGACCCAGTACTTC.

This clone has only one observation. The rearrangement uses TRBV30 and TRBJ1-2; 8 bases match TRBD1. The CDR3 is 12 amino acids. The germline V gene has CDR1 GTSNPN and CDR2 SVGIG (reference sequence). Trimming cost V 3 bases and J 8 bases; bases outside gene matches: 5. The CDR3 is CAWSVTGAGYTF. Written as DNA, the CDR3 is TGTGCCTGGAGCGTGACAGGGGCCGGCTACACCTTC.

Comments on this clone: Sequence at one end of the junction differs from germline and may be a read error. The gene calls are TRBV7-9 and TRBJ1-2; D not certain. Germline V lookup: CDR1 SEHNR, CDR2 FQNEAQ (reference sequence). The CDR3 loop spans 12 amino acids. CDR3 loop: CSSSFLDYGYTF. CDR3 DNA sequence: TGTTCCAGCAGCTTTCTCGACTATGGCTACACCTTC.

The genes are TRBV19 and TRBJ2-7; TRBD1 aligns across 10 bases. Germline values: CDR1 LNHDA, CDR2 SQIVND (reference sequence). The CDR3 contains 15 residues. Trimming took 6 bases from V and 6 from J; bases not matched to a gene: 11. CDR3 in amino acids: CASSLRDRGTVEQYF. The CDR3 DNA reads as TGTGCCAGTAGCCTCCGGGACAGGGGAACGGTCGAGCAGTACTTC.

On this clone itself: Mismatch with germline at one junction end may stem from a read error. The gene calls are TRBV7-9 and TRBJ2-1, with TRBD1 matching over 8 bases. The germline V gene has CDR1 SEHNR and CDR2 FQNEAQ (reference sequence). The CDR3 extends over 16 amino acids. The CDR3 DNA follows: TGTTCCAGCATCTTTGAGACAGGGGAGGCCTACAATGAGCAGTTCTTC. Its protein product is CSSIFETGEAYNEQFF.

Regarding this clone: The conserved closing phenylalanine or tryptophan is absent in this CDR3, likely reflecting a read error. Because the CDR3's place on the DNA is in doubt, the DNA is left out and the CDR3 is given as listed by TCRdb. The gene calls are TRBV5-6 and TRBJ1-1; the D call in the table, TRBD1, was not verified against the DNA. Termini included, the CDR3 measures 14 amino acids. The germline gives CDR1 SGHDT, CDR2 YYEEEE. The CDR3 reads CASSFASSRGAHTL.

The rearrangement joins TRBV19 to TRBJ2-1, with TRBD2 identical over 9 bases. Germline V gene sequence: CDR1 LNHDA, CDR2 SQIVND (reference sequence). The CDR3 has 15 amino acids. With V trimmed by 4 bases and J by 8 bases, 9 bases remained unmatched. The CDR3 region is CASSTLAGAVYEQFF. The CDR3, as DNA: TGTGCCAGTAGTACTTTAGCGGGAGCGGTATATGAGCAGTTCTTC.

This clone is a singleton in its sample. The V gene is TRBV27, the J gene TRBJ1-4, with no clear D. V lost 4 bases and J 7 bases, leaving 13 bases between the germline ends. The CDR3 spans 14 residues. The germline V gene encodes CDR1 MNHEY and CDR2 SMNVEV (reference sequence). The CDR3 region has the DNA TGTGCCAGCAGTTCCCGGAGGGAGGGTGAAAAACTGTTTTTT. Encoded protein: CASSSRREGEKLFF.

This chain uses TRBV30 with TRBJ2-7; TRBD1 matches at 8 bases. The ends lost 7 bases at V and 3 bases at J; junction bases unmatched: 2. CDR1 and CDR2 from the germline V gene are GTSNPN and SVGIG (reference sequence). The CDR3 extends over 11 amino acids. The CDR3 sequence is CAFDRGYEQYF. The CDR3 DNA reads TGTGCCTTTGACAGGGGCTACGAGCAGTACTTC.

This rearrangement joins TRBV7-2 to TRBJ2-7; TRBD1 agrees at 11 bases. CDR3 length: 16 amino acids. The ends lost 3 bases at V and 0 bases at J; junction bases unmatched: 4. The germline gives CDR1 SGHTA, CDR2 FQGNSA. DNA for the CDR3: TGTGCCAGCAGCTTTTACGGGACAGGGGGCTCCTACGAGCAGTACTTC. This codes for CASSFYGTGGSYEQYF.

The V call is TRBV30, the J call TRBJ2-1; 7 nucleotides agree with TRBD1. In germline, CDR1 is GTSNPN, CDR2 SVGIG (reference sequence). Trimming cost V 7 bases and J 4 bases; bases outside gene matches: 13. CDR3 length equals 15 residues. CDR3 DNA sequence: TGTGCCTTTACTTCCTCCGGGACAGCTTACAATGAGCAGTTCTTC. It codes for CAFTSSGTAYNEQFF. The full variable domain, with the rest looked up from reference TRBV30 and TRBJ2-1, is SQTIHQWPATLVQPVGSPLSLECTVEGTSNPNLYWYRQAAGRGLQLLFYSVGIGQISSEVPQNLSASRPQDRQFILSSKKLLLSDSGFYLCAFTSSGTAYNEQFFGPGTRLTVL.

V is TRBV5-1 and J is TRBJ2-5; D remains ambiguous. Germline V gene data show CDR1 as SGHRS and CDR2 as YFSETQ. V lost 0 bases to trimming and J lost 7 bases, with 13 bases between them. The CDR3 totals 14 residues. CDR3 nucleotide sequence: TGCGCCAGCAGCTTGGCGGCCACCTCGGGGACCCAGTACTTC. It yields the protein CASSLAATSGTQYF.

The chain couples TRBV30 to TRBJ1-2, with D possibly being TRBD1 (5 bases). The V gene lost 5 bases and the J gene lost 8 bases, with 18 bases spanning the gap. Looked up from germline, CDR1 is GTSNPN and CDR2 is SVGIG (reference sequence). The CDR3 consists of 13 residues. The DNA of the CDR3 is TGTGCCTGGCCAGGGATAGTCGCAAAGGGCTACACCTTC. This gives the protein CAWPGIVAKGYTF.

The sample holds one count of this clone. The chain is built from TRBV5-1 and TRBJ1-1; TRBD1 is a possible D gene (5 bases). The CDR3 spans 13 residues. Trimming took off 5 bases at V and 1 base at J, with 9 bases between the two ends. CDR1 is SGHRS and CDR2 is YFSETQ in the germline V gene. The CDR3 region is CASRQGWNTEAFF. CDR3 bases: TGCGCCAGCAGGCAGGGCTGGAACACTGAAGCTTTCTTT.

The V and J genes are TRBV6-5 and TRBJ2-2, with 9 bases identical to TRBD1. In germline, CDR1 is MNHEY, CDR2 SVGAGI. CDR3 length equals 14 residues. With V trimmed by 5 bases and J by 7 bases, 5 bases remained unmatched. The CDR3 reads CASSRTGGDGELFF. The CDR3, as DNA: TGTGCCAGCAGTCGTACAGGGGGCGACGGGGAGCTGTTTTTT.

The chain uses TRBV19 and TRBJ2-1; the match to TRBD2 covers 11 bases. CDR1 and CDR2 (germline): LNHDA, SQIVND (reference sequence). V lost 5 bases, J lost 1 base, and 4 bases stayed unmatched. The CDR3 totals 16 residues. The CDR3 here is CASSVASGGSYNEQFF. The DNA for the CDR3 is TGTGCCAGTAGTGTCGCTAGCGGGGGGTCCTACAATGAGCAGTTCTTC.

The chain carries TRBV13 and TRBJ2-7, with D possibly being TRBD1 (6 bases). Germline CDR1 PRHDT, CDR2 FYEKMQ (reference sequence). Trimming cost V 4 bases and J 1 base, with 11 bases left between them. The CDR3 covers 14 residues. CDR3 amino acids: CASSSGTPSYEQYF. The DNA for the CDR3 is TGTGCCAGCAGCTCCGGGACACCATCCTACGAGCAGTACTTC.

The CDR3 DNA follows: TGTGCCTACGGACTCCCCTACAATGAGCAGTTCTTC. This gives the protein CAYGLPYNEQFF. V usage is TRBV5-4 and J usage is TRBJ2-1, with D possibly matching TRBD2 (5 bases). The CDR3 consists of 12 residues. V lost 10 bases to trimming and J lost 2 bases, with 10 bases between them. Germline V gene sequence: CDR1 SGHNT, CDR2 YYREEE (reference sequence).

This chain uses TRBV9 with TRBJ2-1, with 11 bases that match TRBD2. Unmatched junction bases numbered 1, after V lost 4 bases and J lost 1 base. This CDR3 has 15 amino acids. Germline lookup yields CDR1 SGDLS and CDR2 YYNGEE. DNA of the CDR3: TGTGCCAGCAGCACTAGCGGGAGTTCCTACAATGAGCAGTTCTTC. As protein: CASSTSGSSYNEQFF.

V is TRBV7-6 and J is TRBJ1-1; TRBD1 agrees at 9 bases. V lost 4 bases to trimming and J lost 0 bases; unmatched junction nucleotides: 9. This CDR3 has 17 residues. CDR1 is SGHVS, CDR2 FNYEAQ, per germline. CDR3 in DNA: TGTGCCAGCAGCTGGGCGACAGGGGGAGGCATGAACACTGAAGCTTTCTTT. It encodes CASSWATGGGMNTEAFF. The complete variable domain, with remaining parts taken from reference TRBV7-6 and TRBJ1-1, reads GAGVSQSPRYKVTKRGQDVALRCDPISGHVSLYWYRQALGQGPEFLTYFNYEAQQDKSGLPNDRFSAERPEGSISTLTIQRTEQRDSAMYRCASSWATGGGMNTEAFFGQGTRLTVV.

This clone has only a few counts. The rearrangement joins TRBV6-1 to TRBJ1-5; TRBD1 might be the D (5 bases). Germline-derived CDR1 and CDR2 are MNHNS and SASEGT. The V end lost 4 bases, the J end lost 1 base, and 11 bases lay between the germline ends. CDR3 length: 15 residues. CDR3 sequence (DNA): TGTGCCAGCAGTGGAAACCGACAGAGCAATCAGCCCCAGCATTTT. Translating it yields CASSGNRQSNQPQHF.

The chain recombines TRBV4-1 with TRBJ1-2; D gene ambiguous. The germline V gene has CDR1 MGHRA and CDR2 YSYEKL. V was trimmed by 1 base and J by 5 bases, leaving 17 bases between them. The CDR3 is 16 amino acids. For the CDR3, the DNA is TGCGCCAGCAGCCAAGGTTCTCGTCAGGCCCTATATGGCTACACCTTC. It codes for CASSQGSRQALYGYTF.

This clone was seen a handful of times. The V and J genes are TRBV29-1 and TRBJ2-1, with 14 positions matching TRBD2. CDR3 size: 18 residues. Looked up from germline, CDR1 is SQVTM and CDR2 is ANQGSEA. The J segment lost 0 bases and the V segment lost 1 base, leaving 5 bases of the junction unmatched. CDR3 amino acids: CSVEGLAGGLSSYNEQFF. CDR3 nucleotides: TGCAGCGTTGAAGGACTAGCGGGGGGGCTGAGCTCCTACAATGAGCAGTTCTTC.

This chain joins TRBV30 and TRBJ1-1; TRBD1 matches 7 bases. V gave up 4 bases and J gave up 4 bases; unmatched junction bases: 6. The CDR3 loop spans 13 amino acids. Per the germline V gene, CDR1 is GTSNPN and CDR2 is SVGIG (reference sequence). CDR3 bases: TGTGCCTGGATAAAGGGGGCGAGCACTGAAGCTTTCTTT. It codes for CAWIKGASTEAFF. Together with reference TRBV30 and TRBJ1-1, the CDR3 gives the full variable domain: SQTIHQWPATLVQPVGSPLSLECTVEGTSNPNLYWYRQAAGRGLQLLFYSVGIGQISSEVPQNLSASRPQDRQFILSSKKLLLSDSGFYLCAWIKGASTEAFFGQGTRLTVV.

This chain joins TRBV2 and TRBJ1-1, with 8 bases fitting TRBD1. The CDR3 has 16 amino acids. V lost 5 bases and J lost 3; bases outside the gene matches: 11. Germline lookup yields CDR1 SNHLY and CDR2 FYNNEI. In DNA, the CDR3 is TGTGCCAGCAGTTTGACAGGGGCCCCTATTCACACTGAAGCTTTCTTT. It translates to CASSLTGAPIHTEAFF.